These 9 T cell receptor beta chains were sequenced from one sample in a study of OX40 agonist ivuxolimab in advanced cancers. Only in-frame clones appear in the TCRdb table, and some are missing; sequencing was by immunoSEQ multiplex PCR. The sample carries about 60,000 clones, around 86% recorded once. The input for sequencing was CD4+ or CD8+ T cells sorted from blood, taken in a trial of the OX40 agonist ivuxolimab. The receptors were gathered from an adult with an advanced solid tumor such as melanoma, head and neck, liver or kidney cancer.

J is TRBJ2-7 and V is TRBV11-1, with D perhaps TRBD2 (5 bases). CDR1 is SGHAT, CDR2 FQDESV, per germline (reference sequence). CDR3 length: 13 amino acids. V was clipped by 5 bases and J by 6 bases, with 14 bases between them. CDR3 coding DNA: TGTGCCAGCAGCGCCGACATTCGGGGCGAGCAGTACTTC. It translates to CASSADIRGEQYF.

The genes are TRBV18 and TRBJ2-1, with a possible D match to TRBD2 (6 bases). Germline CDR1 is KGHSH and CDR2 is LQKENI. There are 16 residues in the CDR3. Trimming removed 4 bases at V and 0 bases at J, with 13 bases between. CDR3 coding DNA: TGTGCCAGCTCACTCGGGAGTGTCGGCTCCTACAATGAGCAGTTCTTC. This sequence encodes CASSLGSVGSYNEQFF.

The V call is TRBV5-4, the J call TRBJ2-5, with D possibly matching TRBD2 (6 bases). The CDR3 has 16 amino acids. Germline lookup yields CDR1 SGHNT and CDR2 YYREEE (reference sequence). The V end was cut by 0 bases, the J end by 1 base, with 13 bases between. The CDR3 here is CASSLVTSSFQETQYF. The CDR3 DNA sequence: TGTGCCAGCAGCTTGGTAACTAGCAGTTTCCAAGAGACCCAGTACTTC.

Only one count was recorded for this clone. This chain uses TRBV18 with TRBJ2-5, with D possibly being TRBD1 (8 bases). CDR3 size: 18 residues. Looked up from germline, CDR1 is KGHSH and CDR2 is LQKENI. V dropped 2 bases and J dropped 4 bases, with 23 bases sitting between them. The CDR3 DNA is TGTGCCAGCTCACCAATAAGGGAGGGACAGGCTATCGGAGAGACCCAGTACTTC. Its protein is CASSPIREGQAIGETQYF.

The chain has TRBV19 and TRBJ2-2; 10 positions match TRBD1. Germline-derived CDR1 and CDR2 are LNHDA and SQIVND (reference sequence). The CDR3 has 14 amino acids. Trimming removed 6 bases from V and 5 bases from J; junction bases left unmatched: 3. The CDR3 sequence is CASRDRGRTGELFF. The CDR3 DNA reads TGTGCCAGTAGGGACAGGGGGAGAACCGGGGAGCTGTTTTTT.

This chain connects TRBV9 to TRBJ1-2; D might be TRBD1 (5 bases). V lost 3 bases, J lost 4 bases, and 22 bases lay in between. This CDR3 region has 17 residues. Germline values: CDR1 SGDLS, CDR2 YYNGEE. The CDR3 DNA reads TGTGCCAGCAGCGCTTTCCGGGGCGCCGACGGGGGCTATGGCTACACCTTC. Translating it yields CASSAFRGADGGYGYTF.

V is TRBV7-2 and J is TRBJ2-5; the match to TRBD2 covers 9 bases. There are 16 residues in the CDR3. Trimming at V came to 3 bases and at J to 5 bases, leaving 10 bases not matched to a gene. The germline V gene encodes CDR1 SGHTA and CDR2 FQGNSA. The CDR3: CASSFGRGRAGETQYF. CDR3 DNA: TGTGCCAGCAGCTTCGGTCGCGGGAGGGCCGGGGAGACCCAGTACTTC.

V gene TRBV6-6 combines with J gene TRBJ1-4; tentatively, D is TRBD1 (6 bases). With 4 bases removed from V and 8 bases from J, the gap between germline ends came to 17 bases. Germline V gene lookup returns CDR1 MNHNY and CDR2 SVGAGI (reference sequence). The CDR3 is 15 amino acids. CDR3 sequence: CASSSAGGLEEKLFF. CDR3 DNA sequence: TGTGCCAGCAGTTCCGCCGGGGGGCTAGAAGAAAAACTGTTTTTT.

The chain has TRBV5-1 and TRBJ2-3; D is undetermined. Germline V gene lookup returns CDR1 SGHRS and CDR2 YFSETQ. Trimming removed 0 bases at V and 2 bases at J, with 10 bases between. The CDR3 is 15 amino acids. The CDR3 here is CASSLASSPTDTQYF. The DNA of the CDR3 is TGCGCCAGCAGCTTGGCCAGCAGCCCCACAGATACGCAGTATTTT.